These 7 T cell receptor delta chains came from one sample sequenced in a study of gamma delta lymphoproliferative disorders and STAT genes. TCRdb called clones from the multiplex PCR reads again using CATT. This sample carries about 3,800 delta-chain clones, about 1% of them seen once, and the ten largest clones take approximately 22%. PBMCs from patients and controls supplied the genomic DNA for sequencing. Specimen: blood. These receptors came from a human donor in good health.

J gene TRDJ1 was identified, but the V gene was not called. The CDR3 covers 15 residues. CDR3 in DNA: TGTGCTTCATTGTGCCCGGAGACTTACACCGATAAACTCATCTTT. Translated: CASLCPETYTDKLIF.

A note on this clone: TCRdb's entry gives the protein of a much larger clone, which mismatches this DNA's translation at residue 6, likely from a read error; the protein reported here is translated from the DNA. As DNA, the CDR3 is TGTGCTCTTGGGAAGGATTCCGTCGTCCATACTGGGGGATCGATTACCGATAAACTCATCTTT. This translates into CALGKDSVVHTGGSITDKLIF. The genes are TRDV1 and TRDJ1; 10 bases map to TRDD3. The J segment lost 2 bases and the V segment lost 5 bases, leaving 23 bases of the junction unmatched. The CDR3 contains 21 residues. The germline CDR1 and CDR2 sequences are TSWWSYY and QGS.

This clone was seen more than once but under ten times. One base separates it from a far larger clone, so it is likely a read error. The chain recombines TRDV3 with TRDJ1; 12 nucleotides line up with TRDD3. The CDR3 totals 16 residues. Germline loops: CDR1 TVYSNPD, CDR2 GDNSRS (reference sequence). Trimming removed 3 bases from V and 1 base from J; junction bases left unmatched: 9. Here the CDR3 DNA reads TGTGCCTTAAGGCGTTTCTGGGGGATACGCACCGATAAACTCATCTTT. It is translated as CALRRFWGIRTDKLIF.

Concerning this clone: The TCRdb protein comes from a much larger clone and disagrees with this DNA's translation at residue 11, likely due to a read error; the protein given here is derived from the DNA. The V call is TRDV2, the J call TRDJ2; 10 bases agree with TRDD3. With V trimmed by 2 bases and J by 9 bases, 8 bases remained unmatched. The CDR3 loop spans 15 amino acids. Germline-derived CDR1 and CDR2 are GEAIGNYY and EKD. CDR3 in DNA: TGTGCCTGTGACAGGATGGGGGATACAACAACACAACTCTTCTTT. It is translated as CACDRMGDTTTQLFF.

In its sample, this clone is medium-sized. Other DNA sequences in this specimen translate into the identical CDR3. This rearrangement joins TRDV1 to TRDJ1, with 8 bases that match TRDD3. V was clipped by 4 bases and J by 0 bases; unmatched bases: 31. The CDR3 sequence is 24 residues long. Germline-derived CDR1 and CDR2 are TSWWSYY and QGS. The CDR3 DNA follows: TGTGCTCTTGGGGCGCCCACCAGACACGCCAATGAGGTACTGGGGGTCTACTACACCGATAAACTCATCTTT. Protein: CALGAPTRHANEVLGVYYTDKLIF.

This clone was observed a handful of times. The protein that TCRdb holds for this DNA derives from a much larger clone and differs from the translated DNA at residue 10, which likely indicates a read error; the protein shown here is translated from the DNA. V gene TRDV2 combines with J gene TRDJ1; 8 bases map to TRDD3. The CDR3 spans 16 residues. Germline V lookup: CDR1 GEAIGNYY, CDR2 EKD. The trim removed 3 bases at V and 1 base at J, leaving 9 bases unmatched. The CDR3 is CACDGLGGIGTDKLIF. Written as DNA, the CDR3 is TGTGCCTGTGACGGACTGGGGGGGATCGGCACCGATAAACTCATCTTT.

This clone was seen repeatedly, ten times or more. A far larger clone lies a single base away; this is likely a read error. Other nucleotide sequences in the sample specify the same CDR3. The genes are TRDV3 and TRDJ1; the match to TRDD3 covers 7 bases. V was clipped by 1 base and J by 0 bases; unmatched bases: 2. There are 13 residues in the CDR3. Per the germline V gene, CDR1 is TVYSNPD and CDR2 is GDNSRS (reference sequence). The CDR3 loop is CAFIGGYTDKLIF. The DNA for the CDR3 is TGTGCCTTTATCGGGGGATACACCGATAAACTCATCTTT.